A selection of T cell receptor beta chains follows, all from one sample in a study of T cells after yellow fever vaccination. TCRdb ran MiXCR on the 5' RACE reads and lists one entry per CDR3 protein. This table has some 670,000 distinct CDR3 sequences, roughly an eighth appearing once. Sequenced material: PBMCs, taken on the day of the yellow fever booster vaccination. The receptors derive from a man under 40 who received the YFV17D yellow fever vaccine. The CDR3 runs from the conserved cysteine through the conserved F or W. The D gene is left open where the match is weak. Clone size is stated in some rows and not others, as once, few, many or a class when expanded.

V gene	clone size	D gene	J gene	CDR3 protein	CDR3 DNA
TRBV12-3/TRBV12-4	few	.	TRBJ2-7	CASRQTGGEQYF	TGTGCCAGCAGACAGACAGGTGGGGAGCAGTACTTC
TRBV30	.	.	TRBJ1-2	CAWTDNNYGYTF	TGTGCCTGGACAGATAATAACTATGGCTACACCTTC
TRBV4-3	.	.	TRBJ2-1	CASSQELGYNEQFF	TGCGCCAGCAGCCAAGAGTTAGGCTACAATGAGCAGTTCTTC
TRBV7-2	few	.	TRBJ2-6	CASSLAAITGANVLTF	TGTGCCAGCAGCTTAGCGGCTATCACTGGGGCCAACGTCCTGACTTTC
TRBV6-6	.	.	TRBJ2-3	CASGPGREDF	TGTGCCAGCGGCCCCGGACGGGAAGATTTT
TRBV7-9	.	TRBD2	TRBJ2-2	CASSLAPGGAATKNTGELFF	TGTGCCAGCAGCTTAGCCCCGGGGGGGGCTGCCACGAAGAACACCGGGGAGCTGTTTTTT
TRBV20-1	.	.	TRBJ1-6	CSVTRGSGTPLHF	TGCAGTGTCACCAGGGGAAGTGGGACACCCCTCCACTTT
TRBV7-6	few	.	TRBJ2-7	CASSLVTLGYEQYF	TGTGCCAGCAGCTTAGTGACACTCGGATACGAGCAGTACTTC
TRBV4-3	.	.	TRBJ2-7	CASSQRFPAYEQYF	TGCGCCAGCAGCCAAAGGTTCCCAGCCTACGAGCAGTACTTC
TRBV5-1	.	TRBD2	TRBJ2-7	CASSPGGTVTSEQYF	TGCGCCAGCAGCCCCGGGGGGACTGTTACCTCCGAGCAGTACTTC
TRBV7-8	.	TRBD1	TRBJ1-4	CASSPRQGSSTNEKLFF	TGTGCCAGCAGCCCCCGACAGGGGTCCTCAACTAATGAAAAACTGTTTTTT
TRBV6-2/TRBV6-3	few	.	TRBJ2-2	CAGSALQTGELFF	TGTGCCGGCTCGGCCCTTCAGACCGGGGAGCTGTTTTTT
TRBV11-2	.	TRBD2	TRBJ2-3	CASSVRLAGGGSTDTQYF	TGTGCCAGCAGCGTCCGACTCGCGGGAGGGGGTAGCACAGATACGCAGTATTTT